These T cell receptor beta chains were read from a single sample in a study of vaccination effects on CD4 cells after COVID-19. The assay was immunoSEQ multiplex PCR, and TCRdb's table has in-frame clones only and misses some. The top ten hold 4.5% to 7% of the sample, which has tens of thousands of clones, 50% to 70% seen once. What these receptors recognize is not known. The source material was CD4+ T cells from PBMCs cultured without peptide, sampled before COVID-19 vaccination. The source is a human donor who received a COVID-19 vaccine. Each CDR3 is given with its conserved first and last residue. D genes are given only for firm matches. Clone size is stated in some rows and not others, as once, few, many or a class when expanded.

clone size	V gene	J gene	D gene	CDR3 DNA	CDR3 protein
medium-sized	TRBV4-2	TRBJ2-1	.	TGTGCCAGCAGCCAAGATGGCGCGGGGGCCTATCAGTGGCAGTTCTTC	CASSQDGAGAYQWQFF
.	TRBV6-5	TRBJ1-4	.	TGTGCCAGCAGTTACACCCTGGGTACTAATGAAAAACTGTTTTTT	CASSYTLGTNEKLFF
.	TRBV24-1	TRBJ1-2	TRBD1	TGTGCCACCAGTGATTCCCTCGGGACAGGGGTGGGTGGCTACACCTTC	CATSDSLGTGVGGYTF
few	TRBV19	TRBJ1-5	.	TGTGCCAGTACCCCTCGGGGTAGCAATCAGCCCCAGCATTTT	CASTPRGSNQPQHF
.	TRBV2	TRBJ1-1	.	TGTGCCAGCACTTTGACAGGTAGTTCTGAAGCTTTCTTT	CASTLTGSSEAFF
.	TRBV27	TRBJ2-1	.	TGTGCCAGCAGCTCACCGATGCGGGTAAGCTCCTACAATGAGCAGTTCTTC	CASSSPMRVSSYNEQFF
few	TRBV18	TRBJ1-1	.	TGTGCCAGCTCACCCGGCCCCACTGAAGCTTTCTTT	CASSPGPTEAFF
.	TRBV27	TRBJ1-3	.	TGTGCCAGCAGTTCCCCTGGAAACACCATATATTTT	CASSSPGNTIYF
.	TRBV11-2	TRBJ2-2	.	TGTGCCAGCAGCTTAGGGCGGAACCCTATCACCGGGGAGCTGTTTTTT	CASSLGRNPITGELFF
.	TRBV2	TRBJ1-6	TRBD1	TGTGCCAGCAGTGGGGGGAGGGGGACAGTGAATCCCCTCCACTTT	CASSGGRGTVNPLHF
.	TRBV5-1	TRBJ2-2	.	TGCGCCAGCAGCTGGGGAGCAGGAAACACCGGGGAGCTGTTTTTT	CASSWGAGNTGELFF
.	TRBV3-1/TRBV3-2	TRBJ1-5	TRBD1	TGTGCCAGCAGCCAAGCCGGAACAGGGGGCAATCAGCCCCAGCATTTT	CASSQAGTGGNQPQHF
.	TRBV14	TRBJ1-5	.	TGTGCCAGCAGCCGCCTAAATCAGCCCCAGCATTTT	CASSRLNQPQHF
once	TRBV19	TRBJ1-2	.	TGTGCCAGTAGTATACCTCCGGGCCTCGGCAATGAGCGCTATGGCTACACCTTC	CASSIPPGLGNERYGYTF
.	TRBV25-1	TRBJ1-2	.	TGTGCCAGCAGTGAACCGGGATTGGGCTATGGCTACACCTTC	CASSEPGLGYGYTF
.	TRBV19	TRBJ1-6	.	TGTGCCAGTAGAATCTCGGTTCAAAATTCACCCCTCCACTTT	CASRISVQNSPLHF
.	TRBV18	TRBJ2-7	.	TGTGCCAGCCGAGGACCACAGGGCCCAACCTACGAGCAGTACTTC	CASRGPQGPTYEQYF
once	TRBV25-1	TRBJ2-7	.	TGTGCCAGCAGCCCATCTACAGGGAGGGAGCAGTACTTC	CASSPSTGREQYF
.	TRBV4-1	TRBJ2-2	.	TGCGCCAGCAGCCAAGATCCGGGCCTGAAAAACGGGGAGCTGTTTTTT	CASSQDPGLKNGELFF